These 4 T cell receptor beta chains were all obtained from the same sample, sequenced in a study of beta chain features in type 1 diabetes. Overall study results and limits: People with Type 1 diabetes carried modestly yet significantly shorter TCRB CDR3s in all four CD4+ subsets.

No antigen is known for these receptors. Investigators reverse transcribed all isolated RNA, so they sequenced expressed TCRB transcripts. Measured with immunoSEQ multiplex PCR; TCRdb has only the in-frame clones, and not every one. The data show about 650,000 clones, with about an eighth seen just once and more than 0.1% held by the top ten. Sequenced sample: naive CD4+ T cells from blood. The receptors were sampled from a man under 40 with type 1 diabetes.

This rearrangement joins TRBV18 to TRBJ2-7, with 7 positions matching TRBD1. The CDR3 spans 15 residues. The J segment lost 0 bases and the V segment lost 0 bases, leaving 2 bases of the junction unmatched. The V gene's germline CDR1 is KGHSH and CDR2 LQKENI. CDR3 in DNA: TGTGCCAGCTCACCACCTAACAGGGGCTCCTACGAGCAGTACTTC. Translation gives CASSPPNRGSYEQYF. Variable domain in full (rest from reference TRBV18 and TRBJ2-7): NAGVMQNPRHLVRRRGQEARLRCSPMKGHSHVYWYRQLPEEGLKFMVYLQKENIIDESGMPKERFSAEFPKEGPSILRIQQVVRGDSAAYFCASSPPNRGSYEQYFGPGTRLTVT.

This clone was observed a handful of times. The chain carries TRBV6-5 and TRBJ1-2, with 7 bases lining up with TRBD1. Germline lookup yields CDR1 MNHEY and CDR2 SVGAGI. Trimming cost V 4 bases and J 8 bases; bases outside gene matches: 10. CDR3 size: 14 residues. The CDR3 here is CASSWTGGSGGYTF. The CDR3, as DNA: TGTGCCAGCAGTTGGACAGGCGGTTCGGGCGGCTACACCTTC.

The V call is TRBV4-2, the J call TRBJ2-3, with TRBD1 identical over 7 bases. The CDR3 covers 16 residues. Germline values: CDR1 LGHNA, CDR2 YNFKEQ. The V and J ends lost 6 bases and 4 bases, in that order; junction bases with no gene match: 13. The DNA of the CDR3 is TGTGCCAGCAGTCAAAACCGACAGGGCTCCGCAGATACGCAGTATTTT. Translating it yields CASSQNRQGSADTQYF.

This clone has only a few counts. This chain links TRBV27 with TRBJ2-7; no definite D call. The germline V and J ends were trimmed by 6 bases and 2 bases, with 11 bases remaining between them. Germline V gives CDR1 MNHEY, CDR2 SMNVEV (reference sequence). The CDR3 loop spans 13 amino acids. CDR3 protein: CASRDTLAYEQYF. Written as DNA, the CDR3 is TGTGCCAGCAGAGACACCCTTGCCTACGAGCAGTACTTC.